A selection of T cell receptor beta chains follows, all from one sample in a study of human T cells and chemical hapten exposure. From the RACE reads, TCRdb called clonotypes with MiXCR, one entry per CDR3 protein. Among tens of thousands of distinct CDR3 sequences, about 10% were seen once, and the ten largest hold about 2%. The sequenced sample was whole blood, obtained in connection with sensitization to the hapten diphenylcyclopropenone (DPC). Source of these receptors: a man between 35 and 55 years old with alopecia areata. Some clones in this sample may be carry-over from other donors' samples. The CDR3 runs from the conserved cysteine through the conserved F or W. Each record gives: J gene, V gene, CDR3 protein.

TRBJ2-1 | TRBV4-3 | CASSRLPGAYNEQFF
TRBJ2-2 | TRBV5-1 | CASSVAGTLSNTGELFF
TRBJ2-7 | TRBV18 | CASSPPATGVGYEQYF
TRBJ2-1 | TRBV24-1 | CATSDNQATGNEQFF
TRBJ2-7 | TRBV28 | CASRWGLAGPYEQYF
TRBJ2-7 | TRBV12-3/TRBV12-4 | CASSDRDRSSYEQYF
TRBJ1-4 | TRBV20-1 | CSARDGRGTTNEKLFF
TRBJ1-2 | TRBV5-1 | CASSPDRAYGYTF
TRBJ1-2 | TRBV6-1 | CASSLGRTVYGYTF
TRBJ1-1 | TRBV30 | CAWSEGRNTEAFF
TRBJ2-4 | TRBV7-9 | CASSPGSGAKNIQYF
TRBJ2-1 | TRBV20-1 | CSATPAPSGGMGEQFF
TRBJ2-2 | TRBV27 | CASSLWLADGAGELFF
TRBJ1-3 | TRBV19 | CASTLLPTAPSGNTIYF
TRBJ1-2 | TRBV2 | CASSPGQGHYGYTF
TRBJ2-7 | TRBV7-8 | CASSLGRGRALVGKQYF
TRBJ1-5 | TRBV5-6 | CASSLQGVTQPQHF
TRBJ2-7 | TRBV11-1 | CASREWDQTGEQYF
TRBJ2-6 | TRBV28 | CASSLTSGRGAGANVLTF
TRBJ2-1 | TRBV6-5 | CASSYFRAGGLWEQFF
TRBJ1-4 | TRBV12-3/TRBV12-4 | CASSPRGTSREKLFF
TRBJ2-5 | TRBV29-1 | CSVDGRGRETQYF
TRBJ2-3 | TRBV20-1 | CSRTSGVTDTQYF
TRBJ1-6 | TRBV12-3/TRBV12-4 | CASSTQGRSPLNF
TRBJ2-2 | TRBV24-1 | CATSDFSSIGGYTGELFF
TRBJ1-1 | TRBV4-3 | CASSRELNTEAFF
TRBJ2-2 | TRBV7-2 | CASRYDGSNTGELFF
TRBJ2-2 | TRBV11-2 | CASSLAQGNTGELFF
TRBJ2-1 | TRBV27 | CASRDETRQVEQFF
TRBJ2-3 | TRBV5-1 | CASSLRVKGDTQYF
TRBJ1-5 | TRBV29-1 | CSVSSPGTGGNQPQHF
TRBJ1-1 | TRBV5-1 | CASSLLGLPEAFF
TRBJ2-1 | TRBV25-1 | CASSQLPVGNEQFF
TRBJ1-1 | TRBV7-9 | CASSLAPQASSEAFF
TRBJ2-2 | TRBV29-1 | CSVVRHPLGIGELFF
TRBJ1-4 | TRBV11-2 | CASSLGLSNEKLFF
TRBJ2-3 | TRBV20-1 | CSAGTGRPDTQYF
TRBJ2-3 | TRBV7-9 | CASSLTSGRLDTQYF
TRBJ1-1 | TRBV5-6 | CASSFRPGTPNTEAFF
TRBJ2-3 | TRBV6-2/TRBV6-3 | CASSYARQGTDTQYF
TRBJ2-3 | TRBV5-1 | CASSRVAGTGLLDTQYF
TRBJ2-3 | TRBV11-2 | CASSLDGTRTDTQYF
TRBJ2-5 | TRBV20-1 | CSATWGHAGGQETQYF
TRBJ2-1 | TRBV7-8 | CASSFLVSGDNEQFF
TRBJ1-5 | TRBV3-1 | CASSQGGYSNQPQHF
TRBJ2-2 | TRBV5-5 | CASSFFDLYTGELFF
TRBJ2-3 | TRBV6-6 | CASRNRDRGHGDTQYF